This entry lists 12 T cell receptor beta chains sequenced from one sample in a study of blood T cell repertoires in COVID-19. Measured with immunoSEQ multiplex PCR; TCRdb has only the in-frame clones, and not every one. The sample includes 200,000 to 250,000 clones, over 80% of them seen just once. Sequences were obtained from peripheral blood. The receptors come from a man aged 25 to 45 with COVID-19, enrolled during active disease.

This chain uses TRBV5-6 with TRBJ2-1; D is uncertain. This CDR3 contains 11 residues. Trimming removed 3 bases from V and 5 bases from J, with 3 bases in between. Germline V gene lookup returns CDR1 SGHDT and CDR2 YYEEEE. CDR3 region: CASSSNNEQFF. The CDR3 coding sequence is TGTGCCAGCAGCTCAAACAATGAGCAGTTCTTC.

The chain recombines TRBV28 with TRBJ1-3; tentatively, D is TRBD1 (6 bases). This CDR3 comprises 14 residues. Germline V gene sequence: CDR1 MDHEN, CDR2 SYDVKM. The germline V and J ends were trimmed by 3 bases and 4 bases, with 10 bases remaining between them. This chain's CDR3 is CASSLDRSGNTIYF. The CDR3 DNA is TGTGCCAGCAGTTTGGACAGATCCGGAAACACCATATATTTT. Full variable domain (outside the CDR3, taken from reference TRBV28 and TRBJ1-3): DVKVTQSSRYLVKRTGEKVFLECVQDMDHENMFWYRQDPGLGLRLIYFSYDVKMKEKGDIPEGYSVSREKKERFSLILESASTNQTSMYLCASSLDRSGNTIYFGEGSWLTVV.

CDR3 DNA sequence: TGTGCCAGTAGTTGGCCGGGATTTAGCAATCAGCCCCAGCATTTT. Its translation: CASSWPGFSNQPQHF. The chain couples TRBV19 to TRBJ1-5; no firm D call. Trimming shortened V by 5 bases and J by 0 bases, and 11 bases separated the two germline ends. CDR3 length: 15 residues. Germline V gene data show CDR1 as LNHDA and CDR2 as SQIVND (reference sequence). Complete variable domain (other parts from reference TRBV19 and TRBJ1-5): DGGITQSPKYLFRKEGQNVTLSCEQNLNHDAMYWYRQDPGQGLRLIYYSQIVNDFQKGDIAEGYSVSREKKESFPLTVTSAQKNPTAFYLCASSWPGFSNQPQHFGDGTRLSIL.

The chain couples TRBV6-5 to TRBJ1-1, with 7 bases aligning to TRBD1. There are 15 residues in the CDR3. V lost 8 bases to trimming and J lost 1 base; unmatched junction nucleotides: 10. The germline gives CDR1 MNHEY, CDR2 SVGAGI. CDR3: CASGRTGQTNTEAFF. The CDR3 coding sequence is TGTGCCAGCGGAAGAACGGGACAGACGAACACTGAAGCTTTCTTT.

The genes are TRBV28 and TRBJ1-2; D perhaps matches TRBD1 (5 bases). The CDR3 is 13 residues long. V shed 7 bases and J shed 4 bases, with 13 bases lying between them. Germline V gives CDR1 MDHEN, CDR2 SYDVKM. This chain's CDR3 is CASTPGGVYGYTF. For the CDR3, the DNA is TGTGCCAGCACCCCGGGAGGGGTCTATGGCTACACCTTC.

This clone was recorded once. This chain uses TRBV6-1 with TRBJ1-2, with 7 bases that match TRBD1. The germline CDR1 and CDR2 sequences are MNHNS and SASEGT. Trimming took 1 base from V and 5 from J; bases not matched to a gene: 4. The CDR3 length is 14 residues. This CDR3 reads CASSEGRGLYGYTF. The CDR3 nucleotides are TGTGCCAGCAGTGAAGGAAGGGGGCTTTATGGCTACACCTTC.

In its sample, this clone was seen a few times. The genes are TRBV27 and TRBJ2-6, with D uncertain. This CDR3 is built from 15 residues. The germline V gene has CDR1 MNHEY and CDR2 SMNVEV (reference sequence). Deletions cut 7 bases from V and 11 bases from J, with 21 bases between. The CDR3 nucleotides are TGTGCCAGCACCCAATTTGGAGCTGTTCTCCACGTCCTGACTTTC. Translation: CASTQFGAVLHVLTF.

The chain carries TRBV19 and TRBJ1-1; no firm D call. In germline, CDR1 is LNHDA, CDR2 SQIVND (reference sequence). The CDR3 runs to 15 residues. V was clipped by 2 bases and J by 4 bases, with 14 bases between them. The CDR3 loop reads CASSIIEGKSTEAFF. DNA for the CDR3: TGTGCCAGTAGTATAATCGAGGGTAAGAGCACTGAAGCTTTCTTT.

This CDR3 is CASSLKRWSSYNEQFF. The CDR3 region has the DNA TGTGCCAGCAGTTTAAAGCGGTGGAGCTCCTACAATGAGCAGTTCTTC. J is TRBJ2-1 and V is TRBV6-5; D might be TRBD2 (5 bases). Trimming shortened V by 4 bases and J by 0 bases, and 13 bases separated the two germline ends. The CDR3 contains 16 residues. Germline V gene lookup returns CDR1 MNHEY and CDR2 SVGAGI.

The chain employs TRBV11-2 and TRBJ2-1; perhaps TRBD2 as D (6 bases). V shed 0 bases and J shed 0 bases, with 12 bases lying between them. The CDR3 is 17 amino acids. Germline V gene data show CDR1 as SGHAT and CDR2 as FQNNGV. CDR3 sequence: CASSLERGWSSYNEQFF. Here the CDR3 DNA reads TGTGCCAGCAGCTTAGAGCGGGGATGGAGCTCCTACAATGAGCAGTTCTTC.

J is TRBJ2-1 and V is TRBV28; 14 bases align to TRBD2. Looked up from germline, CDR1 is MDHEN and CDR2 is SYDVKM. This CDR3 spans 18 amino acids. The J segment lost 9 bases and the V segment lost 6 bases, leaving 16 bases of the junction unmatched. Here the CDR3 reads CASSSGRRLAGGPSEQFF. In DNA form, the CDR3 reads TGTGCCAGCAGCTCGGGACGGAGACTAGCGGGAGGGCCAAGTGAGCAGTTCTTC.

This clone was observed once. Other DNA sequences of this sample code for an identical CDR3. V and J are TRBV7-2 and TRBJ1-3, with no clear D. There are 14 residues in the CDR3. V lost 1 base and J 2 bases, leaving 6 bases between the germline ends. Germline V lookup: CDR1 SGHTA, CDR2 FQGNSA. The CDR3 DNA follows: TGTGCCAGCAGCTTAGGCACAGCTGGAAACACCATATATTTT. Its protein is CASSLGTAGNTIYF.